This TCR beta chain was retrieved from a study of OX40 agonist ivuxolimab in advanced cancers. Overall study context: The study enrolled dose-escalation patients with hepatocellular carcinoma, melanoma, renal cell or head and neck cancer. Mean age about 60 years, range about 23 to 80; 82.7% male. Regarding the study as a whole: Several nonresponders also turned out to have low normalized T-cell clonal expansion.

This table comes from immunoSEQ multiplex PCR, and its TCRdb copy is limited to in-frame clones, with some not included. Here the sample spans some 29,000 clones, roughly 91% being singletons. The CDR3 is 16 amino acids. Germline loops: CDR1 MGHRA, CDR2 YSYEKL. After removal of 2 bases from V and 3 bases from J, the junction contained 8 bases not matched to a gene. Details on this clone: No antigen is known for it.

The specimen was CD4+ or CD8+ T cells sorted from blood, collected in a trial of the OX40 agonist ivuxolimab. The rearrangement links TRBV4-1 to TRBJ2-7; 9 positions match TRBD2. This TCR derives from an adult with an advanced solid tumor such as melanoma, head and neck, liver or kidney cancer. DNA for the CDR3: TGCGCCAGCAGCCAATCGTCGACTAGCGGTTACTACGAGCAGTACTTC. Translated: CASSQSSTSGYYEQYF.